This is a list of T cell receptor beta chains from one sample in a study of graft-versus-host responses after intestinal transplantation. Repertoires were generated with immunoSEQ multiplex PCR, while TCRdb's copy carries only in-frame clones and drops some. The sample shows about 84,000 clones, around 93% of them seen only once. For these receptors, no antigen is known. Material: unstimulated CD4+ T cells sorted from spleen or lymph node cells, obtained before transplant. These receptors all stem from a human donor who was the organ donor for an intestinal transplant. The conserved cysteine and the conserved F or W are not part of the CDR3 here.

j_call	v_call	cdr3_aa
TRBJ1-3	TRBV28	ASSFAVGGADTIY
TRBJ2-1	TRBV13	ASSLGTSYNEQF
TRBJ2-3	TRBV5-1	ASNRDPGTDTQY
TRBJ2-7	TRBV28	ASSFKGRVDNEQY
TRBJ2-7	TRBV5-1	ASSLSTSGPSYEQY
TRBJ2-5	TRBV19	ASSAGVPRQQY
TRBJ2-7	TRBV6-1	ASNRQTRVSYEQY
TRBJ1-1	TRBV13	ASSPRRTILTEAF
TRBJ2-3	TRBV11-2	ASSTQLAGGPDTQY
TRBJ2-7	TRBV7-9	ASSLSTGGGEQY
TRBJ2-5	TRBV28	ASSIPRSRELETQY
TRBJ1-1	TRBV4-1	ASSPEFGIEAF
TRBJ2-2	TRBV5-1	ASSLNTGELF
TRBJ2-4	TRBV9	ASSLAGASGIQY
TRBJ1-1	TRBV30	AWLHGQTMNTEAF
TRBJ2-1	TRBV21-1	ASSKPDGSSYNEQF
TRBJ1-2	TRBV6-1	ASSGGPYGYT
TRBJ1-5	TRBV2	ASTGQGPQPQH
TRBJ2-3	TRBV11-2	ASSLGAGITDTQY
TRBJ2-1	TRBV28	ASSPQTSGRNEQF
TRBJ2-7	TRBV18	ASSPTGFSYEQY
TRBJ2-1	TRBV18	ASSPQGLAGVFYNEQF
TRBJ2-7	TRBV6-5	ASTRGVNEQY
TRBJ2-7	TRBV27	ASSLGLNYEQY
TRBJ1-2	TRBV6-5	ASSPTGFYGYT
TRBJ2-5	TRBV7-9	ASISGGPETQY
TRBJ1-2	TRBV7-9	ASSHQGLAYGYT
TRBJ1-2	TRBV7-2	ASSLATGDHGYT
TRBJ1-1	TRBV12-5	ASGLTGWNTEAF
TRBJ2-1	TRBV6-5	ASSPRGFGDEQF
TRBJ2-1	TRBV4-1	ASSQSRYNEQF